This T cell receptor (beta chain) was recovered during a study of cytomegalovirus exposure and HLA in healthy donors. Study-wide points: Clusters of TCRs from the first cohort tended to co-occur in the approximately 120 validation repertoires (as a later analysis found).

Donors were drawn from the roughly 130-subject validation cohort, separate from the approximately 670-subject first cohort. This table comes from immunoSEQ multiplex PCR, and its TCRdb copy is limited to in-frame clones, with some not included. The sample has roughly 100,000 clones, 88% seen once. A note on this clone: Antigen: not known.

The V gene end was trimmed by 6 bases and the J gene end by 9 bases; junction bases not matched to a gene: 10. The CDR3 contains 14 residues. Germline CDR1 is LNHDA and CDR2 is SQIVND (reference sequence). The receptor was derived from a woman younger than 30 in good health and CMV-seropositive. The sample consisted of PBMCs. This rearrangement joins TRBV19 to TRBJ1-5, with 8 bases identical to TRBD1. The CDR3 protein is CASSSTGDGTPQHF. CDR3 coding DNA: TGTGCCAGTAGCTCGACAGGGGATGGTACGCCCCAGCATTTT.